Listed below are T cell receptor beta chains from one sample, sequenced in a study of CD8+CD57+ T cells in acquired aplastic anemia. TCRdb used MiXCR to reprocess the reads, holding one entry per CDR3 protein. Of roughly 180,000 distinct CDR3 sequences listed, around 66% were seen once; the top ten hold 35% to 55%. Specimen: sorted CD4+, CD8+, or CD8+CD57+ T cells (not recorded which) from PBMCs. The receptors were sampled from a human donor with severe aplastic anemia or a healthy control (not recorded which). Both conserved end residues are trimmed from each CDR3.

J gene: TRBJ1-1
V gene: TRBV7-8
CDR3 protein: ASSRGGTEAF

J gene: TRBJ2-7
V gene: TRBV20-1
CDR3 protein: SAIRTGHSGQY

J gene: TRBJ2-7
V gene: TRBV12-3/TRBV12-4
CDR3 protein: ASSLESQGAGDERY

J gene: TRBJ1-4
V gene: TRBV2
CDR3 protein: ASIRTGTEKLF

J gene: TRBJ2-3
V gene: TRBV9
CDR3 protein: ASSFGGSITDTQY

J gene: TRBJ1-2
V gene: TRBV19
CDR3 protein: ASSIDLSGTGYGYT

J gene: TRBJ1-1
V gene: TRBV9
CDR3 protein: ASTPHSSDTEAF

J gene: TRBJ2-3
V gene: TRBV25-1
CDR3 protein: ASSESSGRAVDTQY

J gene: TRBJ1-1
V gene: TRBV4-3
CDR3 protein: ASSPQENTGAF

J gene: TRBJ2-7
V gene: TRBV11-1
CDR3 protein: ASSNLGQGYHEQY

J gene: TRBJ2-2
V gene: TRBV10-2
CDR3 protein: ASKRDTNTGELF

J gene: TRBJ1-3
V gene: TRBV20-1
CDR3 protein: SAQGSTIY

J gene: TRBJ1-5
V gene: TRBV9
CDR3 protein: ASGGVSNQPQH

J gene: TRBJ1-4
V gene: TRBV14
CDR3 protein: ASSQDPGTNEKLF

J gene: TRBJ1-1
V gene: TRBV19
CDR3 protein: ASSIDPADTEAF

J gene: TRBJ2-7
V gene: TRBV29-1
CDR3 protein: SVGLVLASYEQY

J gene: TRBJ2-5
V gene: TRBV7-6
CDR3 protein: ASSAEVAARETQY